These T cell receptor beta chains were read from a single sample in a study of glioma-infiltrating T cells after dendritic cell vaccination. Produced via immunoSEQ multiplex PCR; TCRdb's table is partial and in-frame only. The sample includes tens of thousands of clones, around 84% of them seen just once. The sample in question was blood, obtained after dendritic cell vaccination. Receptor source: a human donor with glioblastoma. The CDR3 runs from the conserved cysteine through the conserved F or W. Fields, in order: clone size, J gene, D gene, V gene, CDR3 DNA, CDR3 protein. A D gene is named only where the DNA matches it firmly. Size is omitted from some rows. Given values are once, few, many or a class for expanded clones.

clone_size: few; j_call: TRBJ2-1; d_call: -; v_call: TRBV11-2; cdr3_nt: TGTGCCAGCAGCCGGGGGTTGGAACATGAGCAGTTCTTC; cdr3_aa: CASSRGLEHEQFF
clone_size: -; j_call: TRBJ2-3; d_call: TRBD1; v_call: TRBV29-1; cdr3_nt: TGCAGCGTTGATGGGGGACAGGGAATAGCGGCCAGCACAGATACGCAGTATTTT; cdr3_aa: CSVDGGQGIAASTDTQYF
clone_size: -; j_call: TRBJ1-5; d_call: -; v_call: TRBV2; cdr3_nt: TGTGCCAGCTCCACGGAGCGAGATCAGCCCCAGCATTTT; cdr3_aa: CASSTERDQPQHF
clone_size: few; j_call: TRBJ2-1; d_call: TRBD1; v_call: TRBV25-1; cdr3_nt: TGTGCCAGCAGGGGGACAGGGTATCATGAGCAGTTCTTC; cdr3_aa: CASRGTGYHEQFF
clone_size: -; j_call: TRBJ2-7; d_call: TRBD1; v_call: TRBV9; cdr3_nt: TGTGCCAGCAGCGCACATGACAGGGGGGCCTACGAGCAGTACTTC; cdr3_aa: CASSAHDRGAYEQYF
clone_size: -; j_call: TRBJ2-5; d_call: -; v_call: TRBV29-1; cdr3_nt: TGCAGCGTTGGCCAGGGATGGCAAGAGACCCAGTACTTC; cdr3_aa: CSVGQGWQETQYF
clone_size: -; j_call: TRBJ2-2; d_call: -; v_call: TRBV20-1; cdr3_nt: TGCAGTGCTAGCGGCACCGGGGAGCTGTTTTTT; cdr3_aa: CSASGTGELFF
clone_size: -; j_call: TRBJ2-7; d_call: TRBD1; v_call: TRBV9; cdr3_nt: TGTGCCAGCAGCGACGGGACAGGGGACTACGAGCAGTACTTC; cdr3_aa: CASSDGTGDYEQYF
clone_size: -; j_call: TRBJ2-1; d_call: -; v_call: TRBV21-1; cdr3_nt: TGTGCCAGCAGCACCTCCGGGACAGGGGGTCTACAGTTCTTC; cdr3_aa: CASSTSGTGGLQFF
clone_size: -; j_call: TRBJ2-7; d_call: TRBD1; v_call: TRBV5-1; cdr3_nt: TGCGCCAGCAGCTCTGGGACAGGGGCCGACGAGCAGTACTTC; cdr3_aa: CASSSGTGADEQYF
clone_size: -; j_call: TRBJ1-2; d_call: -; v_call: TRBV6-1; cdr3_nt: TGTGCCAGCAGTGAAAGGAACTCTAGGGGCTACACCTTC; cdr3_aa: CASSERNSRGYTF
clone_size: -; j_call: TRBJ1-4; d_call: -; v_call: TRBV9; cdr3_nt: TGTGCCAGCAGCGCCCGCCGGGGGGGGAGGTCGACTAATGAAAAACTGTTTTTT; cdr3_aa: CASSARRGGRSTNEKLFF
clone_size: once; j_call: TRBJ2-7; d_call: -; v_call: TRBV4-1; cdr3_nt: TGCGCCAGCAGCCAAAGTCCCGCAGGCTTCATAGAGCAGTACTTC; cdr3_aa: CASSQSPAGFIEQYF
clone_size: -; j_call: TRBJ2-7; d_call: -; v_call: TRBV14; cdr3_nt: TGTGCCAGCAGCCAAGAAACAGGGTACACCTACGAGCAGTACTTC; cdr3_aa: CASSQETGYTYEQYF
clone_size: -; j_call: TRBJ2-3; d_call: TRBD1; v_call: TRBV19; cdr3_nt: TGTGCCAGTAGGTTTTCCGGCAGGGGGCCGGCAGATACGCAGTATTTT; cdr3_aa: CASRFSGRGPADTQYF
clone_size: -; j_call: TRBJ2-1; d_call: -; v_call: TRBV30; cdr3_nt: TGTGGCGTGAGGCTTCTCTTCCGGAATGAGCAGTTCTTC; cdr3_aa: CGVRLLFRNEQFF
clone_size: -; j_call: TRBJ1-3; d_call: TRBD1; v_call: TRBV5-4; cdr3_nt: TGTGCCAGCAGCTCACAGGGGGCTGGAGGAAACACCATATATTTT; cdr3_aa: CASSSQGAGGNTIYF
clone_size: -; j_call: TRBJ2-2; d_call: TRBD1; v_call: TRBV29-1; cdr3_nt: TGCAGCGTGGAGACAGGGGGTGCGAACACCGGGGAGCTGTTTTTT; cdr3_aa: CSVETGGANTGELFF
clone_size: -; j_call: TRBJ2-2; d_call: -; v_call: TRBV5-1; cdr3_nt: TGCGCCAGCAGCTTGGCCTTGGGTGGCGGTAACACCGGGGAGCTGTTTTTT; cdr3_aa: CASSLALGGGNTGELFF
clone_size: -; j_call: TRBJ2-7; d_call: TRBD1; v_call: TRBV28; cdr3_nt: TGTGCCAGTTCCCTACCCGGACAGGGGGGCGGCGAGCAGTACTTC; cdr3_aa: CASSLPGQGGGEQYF
clone_size: -; j_call: TRBJ2-4; d_call: TRBD1; v_call: TRBV27; cdr3_nt: TGTGCCAGCAGCACAGGGGGCGCAGCCAAAAACATTCAGTACTTC; cdr3_aa: CASSTGGAAKNIQYF
clone_size: -; j_call: TRBJ2-7; d_call: -; v_call: TRBV29-1; cdr3_nt: TGCAGCGTTCGGGGGACGGGGCCCTACGAGCAGTACTTC; cdr3_aa: CSVRGTGPYEQYF
clone_size: -; j_call: TRBJ2-4; d_call: TRBD1; v_call: TRBV5-8; cdr3_nt: TGTGCCAGCAGCTTGGGCGACAGGGAGAGGGACATTCAGTACTTC; cdr3_aa: CASSLGDRERDIQYF
clone_size: -; j_call: TRBJ1-6; d_call: TRBD1; v_call: TRBV7-6; cdr3_nt: TGTGCCAGCAGCCCAAGACAGGGGCCGACCAATTCACCCCTCCACTTT; cdr3_aa: CASSPRQGPTNSPLHF
clone_size: -; j_call: TRBJ2-7; d_call: TRBD2; v_call: TRBV2; cdr3_nt: TGTGCCAGCAGTGGACTAGCGGTTACCTACGAGCAGTACTTC; cdr3_aa: CASSGLAVTYEQYF
clone_size: -; j_call: TRBJ2-1; d_call: -; v_call: TRBV29-1; cdr3_nt: TGCAGCGTTGAGCTAGCCGGACGGGTAGACAATGAGCAGTTCTTC; cdr3_aa: CSVELAGRVDNEQFF
clone_size: -; j_call: TRBJ2-7; d_call: -; v_call: TRBV7-5; cdr3_nt: TGTGTCTTTTCGGTTAAACCAATTTACGAGCAGTACTTC; cdr3_aa: CVFSVKPIYEQYF
clone_size: few; j_call: TRBJ2-5; d_call: -; v_call: TRBV11-3; cdr3_nt: TGTGCCAGCAGCTTAAGAAGCCGGGGGAGTGTGGAGACCCAGTACTTC; cdr3_aa: CASSLRSRGSVETQYF
clone_size: -; j_call: TRBJ1-4; d_call: -; v_call: TRBV30; cdr3_nt: TGTGCCTGGACACAGGGAAAAAATGAAAAACTGTTTTTT; cdr3_aa: CAWTQGKNEKLFF